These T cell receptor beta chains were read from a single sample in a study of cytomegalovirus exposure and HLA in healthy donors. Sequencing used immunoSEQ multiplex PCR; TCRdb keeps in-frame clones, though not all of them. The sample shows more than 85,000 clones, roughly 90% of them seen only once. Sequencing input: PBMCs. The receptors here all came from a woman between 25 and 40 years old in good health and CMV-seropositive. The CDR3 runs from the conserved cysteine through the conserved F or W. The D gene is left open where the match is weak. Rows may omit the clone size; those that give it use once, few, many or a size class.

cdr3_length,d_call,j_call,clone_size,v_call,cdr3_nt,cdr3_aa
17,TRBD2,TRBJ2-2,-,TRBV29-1,TGCAGCGCTAGGGGACTAGCGGGAGGGCCGAACACCGGGGAGCTGTTTTTT,CSARGLAGGPNTGELFF
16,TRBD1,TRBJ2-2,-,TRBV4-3,TGCGCCAGCAGCAAAGAGTACAGGGGTTACACCGGGGAGCTGTTTTTT,CASSKEYRGYTGELFF
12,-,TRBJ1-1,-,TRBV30,TGTGCCAGCCAACCGTCGAACACTGAAGCTTTCTTT,CASQPSNTEAFF
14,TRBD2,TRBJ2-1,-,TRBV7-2,TGTGCCAGCAGCTTAGTTAGCGGGGGGGCCCAGCAGTTCTTC,CASSLVSGGAQQFF
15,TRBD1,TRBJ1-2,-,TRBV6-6,TGTGCCAGCAGTTACACCGGGACAGGGTGGGATGGCTACACCTTC,CASSYTGTGWDGYTF
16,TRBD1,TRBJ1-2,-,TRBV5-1,TGCGCCAGCAGCTCGAACGGACAGGGGGACCGCTATGGCTACACCTTC,CASSSNGQGDRYGYTF
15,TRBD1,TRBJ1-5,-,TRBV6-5,TGTGCCAGCAGCAGGGGACAGGGAGGCTATCAGCCCCAGCATTTT,CASSRGQGGYQPQHF
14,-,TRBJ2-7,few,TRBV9,TGTGCCAGCAGCGCTTTGGAGCGTCTTGGCGAGCAGTACTTC,CASSALERLGEQYF
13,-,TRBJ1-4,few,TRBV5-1,TGCGCCAGCAGAGAGGCAGCTAATGAAAAACTGTTTTTT,CASREAANEKLFF
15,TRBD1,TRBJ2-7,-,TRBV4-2,TGTGCCAGCAGCCAAGAAAGGGACAGCTCCTACGAGCAGTACTTC,CASSQERDSSYEQYF
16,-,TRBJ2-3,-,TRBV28,TGTGCCAGCAGAGAAAGCCAGGCCGGTGGCACAGATACGCAGTATTTT,CASRESQAGGTDTQYF
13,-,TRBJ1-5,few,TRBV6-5,TGTGCCAGCACCCGAGGGCCAAATCAGCCCCAGCATTTT,CASTRGPNQPQHF
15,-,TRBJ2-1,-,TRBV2,TGTGCCAGCAGGGGGGGTACCGCCTCCTACAATGAGCAGTTCTTC,CASRGGTASYNEQFF
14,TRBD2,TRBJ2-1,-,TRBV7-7,TGTGCTAGCCCGGGACTAGCGGGGGCCGATGAGCAGTTCTTC,CASPGLAGADEQFF
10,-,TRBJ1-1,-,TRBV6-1,TGTGCCAGCGGCCGGGAGGAAGCTTTCTTT,CASGREEAFF
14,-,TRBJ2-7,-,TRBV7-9,TGTGCCAGCAGCTTCCCGACTGCTACCTACGAGCAGTACTTC,CASSFPTATYEQYF
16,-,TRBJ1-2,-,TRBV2,TGTGCCAGCAGTGGTTGGAGTCCGTCGCCTAACTATGGCTACACCTTC,CASSGWSPSPNYGYTF
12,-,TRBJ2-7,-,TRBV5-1,TGCGCCAGCAGGGCAGGGACCTACGAGCAGTACTTC,CASRAGTYEQYF
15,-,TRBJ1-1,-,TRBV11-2,TGTGCCAGCAGCTTAAGGTCAGGGTGGTACACTGAAGCTTTCTTT,CASSLRSGWYTEAFF
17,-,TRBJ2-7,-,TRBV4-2,TGTGCCATCCACAATGGGCAGGGCGTCTTCCTGTGGTACGAGCAGTACTTC,CAIHNGQGVFLWYEQYF
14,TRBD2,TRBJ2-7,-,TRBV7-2,TGTGCCAGCAGCCAACCGGGACTAGCCCGCGAGCAGTACTTC,CASSQPGLAREQYF
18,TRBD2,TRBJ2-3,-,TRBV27,TGTGCCAGCAGTTTATGGCGACTGGCGGGAGGCTCGTCAGATACGCAGTATTTT,CASSLWRLAGGSSDTQYF
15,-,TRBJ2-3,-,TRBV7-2,TGTGCCAGCAGCCGAGCCGGGACACAAAGAGATACGCAGTATTTT,CASSRAGTQRDTQYF
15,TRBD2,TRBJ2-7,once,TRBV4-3,TGCGCCAGCAGCCTTGAGCGGGGGCCCTCCTACGAGCAGTACTTC,CASSLERGPSYEQYF
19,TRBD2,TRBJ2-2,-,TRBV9,TGTGCCAGCAGCGTAGCCCTACAAACTAGCGGGAGGGCCACCGGGGAGCTGTTTTTT,CASSVALQTSGRATGELFF
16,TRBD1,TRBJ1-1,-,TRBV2,TGTGCCAGCAGATTGGACAGGCCTAGGACAGTTGATGAAGCTTTCTTT,CASRLDRPRTVDEAFF
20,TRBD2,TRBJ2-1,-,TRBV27,TGTGCCAGCAGTCAACGCGGGGCTAGCGGGTTCCTTCTTTCCTACAATGAGCAGTTCTTC,CASSQRGASGFLLSYNEQFF
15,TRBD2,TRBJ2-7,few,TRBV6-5,TGTGCCAGCAGCGAGATAGCGGGAGGGTCCTACGAGCAGTACTTC,CASSEIAGGSYEQYF
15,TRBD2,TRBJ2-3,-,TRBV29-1,TGCAGCGTCGCACTAGCGGGCGGTTACACAGATACGCAGTATTTT,CSVALAGGYTDTQYF
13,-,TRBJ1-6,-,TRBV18,TGTGCCAGCTCACCTTCAGCGAATTCACCCCTCCACTTT,CASSPSANSPLHF
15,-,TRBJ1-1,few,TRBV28,TGTGCCAGCCGAGTGGGGGGGGAGGGACACACTGAAGCTTTCTTT,CASRVGGEGHTEAFF
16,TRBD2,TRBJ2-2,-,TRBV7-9,TGTGCCAGCAGCGGGGGACTAGCGGTACGGACCGGGGAGCTGTTTTTT,CASSGGLAVRTGELFF
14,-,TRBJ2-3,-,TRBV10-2,TGCGCCAGCAGTGATAAGGAGGGCACAGATACGCAGTATTTT,CASSDKEGTDTQYF
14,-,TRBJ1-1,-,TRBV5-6,TGTGCCAGCAGCTTGGTAGGCAGGGAGGCTGAAGCTTTCTTT,CASSLVGREAEAFF
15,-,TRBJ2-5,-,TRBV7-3,TGTGCCAGCAGCCCTAGTGGAACGAAAGAAGAGACCCAGTACTTC,CASSPSGTKEETQYF
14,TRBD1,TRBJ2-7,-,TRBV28,TGTGCCAGCAGGTCACAGGGGGGATCCTACGAGCAGTACTTC,CASRSQGGSYEQYF
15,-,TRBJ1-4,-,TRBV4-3,TGCGCCAGCAGCCAAGACGGGGAACGGCAAGAAAAACTGTTTTTT,CASSQDGERQEKLFF
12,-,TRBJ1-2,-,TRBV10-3,TGTGCCATCAGTGAGTCGATAGTTGGCTACACCTTC,CAISESIVGYTF
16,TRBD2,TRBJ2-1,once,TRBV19,TGTGCCAGTAGAGTACCTAGCGGGCGGGGGATGGCTGAGCAGTTCTTC,CASRVPSGRGMAEQFF
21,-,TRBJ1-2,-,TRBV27,TGTGCCAGCAGTCCACACCTGAGCCCTCTGGTCGTAGCTGAGGGACTCTATGGCTACACCTTC,CASSPHLSPLVVAEGLYGYTF
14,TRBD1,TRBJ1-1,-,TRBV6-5,TGTGCCAGCAGTTATCAGGGGGCGGGTACTGAAGCTTTCTTT,CASSYQGAGTEAFF
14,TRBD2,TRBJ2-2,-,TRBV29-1,TGCAGCGTGATAAGGACTAGCGGCACCGGGGAGCTGTTTTTT,CSVIRTSGTGELFF
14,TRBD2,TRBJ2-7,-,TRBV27,TGTGCCAGCAGTCCCGGGACTAGCATCGACGAGCAGTACTTC,CASSPGTSIDEQYF
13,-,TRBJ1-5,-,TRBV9,TGTGCCAGCAGCGTGGATCAGGGGCAGCCCCAGCATTTT,CASSVDQGQPQHF
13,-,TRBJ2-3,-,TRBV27,TGTGCCAGCAGTCCCAGGTACACAGATACGCAGTATTTT,CASSPRYTDTQYF
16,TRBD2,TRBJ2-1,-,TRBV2,TGTGCCAGCAGTGAAGAGGGGATAGCGGGAGGGAATGAGCAGTTCTTC,CASSEEGIAGGNEQFF
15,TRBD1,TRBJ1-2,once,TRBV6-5,TGTGCCAGCAGTTCGCCCGGGACAGGGAACTATGGCTACACCTTC,CASSSPGTGNYGYTF
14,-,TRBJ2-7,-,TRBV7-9,TGTGCCAGCAGCTTAGTACAGGGCGTCTACGAGCAGTACTTC,CASSLVQGVYEQYF